This TCR beta chain came from a study of blood T cell repertoires in COVID-19 (dated by TCRdb to the early 2020s). Regarding the research as a whole: Collaborator samples came from the United States, Italy and Spain and covered acute and convalescent phases of COVID-19. The prospective study material was composed of cDNA or gDNA derived from T cells, B-cell-depleted T cells, or PBMCs. Subjects who had been exposed to COVID-19, were actively infected with it, or had recovered from it provided the deeply sampled blood TCRbeta repertoires that made up the dataset. The repertoires were released in a freely available public database meant as a resource for research on the immune response to SARS-CoV-2. The samples were drawn from the first 160 participants of the ongoing ImmuneRACE study and from 1,254 subjects provided by 6 global collaborators. Nearly every sample came with metadata listing a de-identified subject ID, COVID-19 status, age in years and sex. Where HLA class I and class II types were available, the types were taken from metadata supplied by the sample provider, not from assay-based typing. Broader findings and caveats from the paper: Clinical and demographic metadata were provided uncurated, with the amount varying by source and participant.

With regard to this clone: No cognate antigen has been identified for it. Per-nucleotide qualities are absent, and no much larger clonotype sits a single base away.

Including cysteine and phenylalanine, the CDR3 has 14 amino acids. Here the CDR3 DNA is all that survives: 42 bases in frame from base 1. The germline V gene gives CDR1 as MDHEN and CDR2 as SYDVKM. V loses 0 bases of germline sequence and J loses 9 bases, and the interval between the two ends is 9 bases. TCRbeta CDR3 regions were amplified from genomic DNA using the immunoSEQ Assay, a bias-controlled multiplex PCR. Under the source paper's analysis protocol: The number of nucleated cells in each sample was estimated by amplification of reference gene primers within the assay. To quantify the absolute abundance of each unique TCRbeta CDR3 rearrangement, sequence reads were collapsed and filtered. For each sample, productive Simpson clonality was calculated by taking the square root of Simpson's diversity index across productive rearrangements. Held by TCRdb, this immuneACCESS table contains in-frame sequences only and omits some clones. Under half of the omission traces to an unresolved V gene where checked; the cause of the rest is unknown. The DNA gave D and trimming, while V, J and clone size come from that table. The sample contains around 400,000 clones, more than 70% of them found a single time. Under 3% of the sample lies in the top ten.

At one collaborating source in Seattle, patients were enrolled during active infection and were followed longitudinally through the course of disease. Each collaborating institution followed its own protocols to collect whole blood in K2EDTA tubes. For TCRbeta analysis, collaborator samples were shipped as frozen whole blood, as isolated PBMCs, or as DNA extracted from either sample type. The source of this sequence is an older woman with COVID-19, enrolled during active disease. The sequenced sample consisted of peripheral blood. The rearrangement combines TRBV28 with TRBJ1-6; the D gene is perhaps TRBD1, on 5 matching bases. The CDR3 protein: CASSLWGRGSPLHF. The nucleotides are TGTGCCAGCAGTTTATGGGGGCGCGGTTCACCCCTCCACTTT.